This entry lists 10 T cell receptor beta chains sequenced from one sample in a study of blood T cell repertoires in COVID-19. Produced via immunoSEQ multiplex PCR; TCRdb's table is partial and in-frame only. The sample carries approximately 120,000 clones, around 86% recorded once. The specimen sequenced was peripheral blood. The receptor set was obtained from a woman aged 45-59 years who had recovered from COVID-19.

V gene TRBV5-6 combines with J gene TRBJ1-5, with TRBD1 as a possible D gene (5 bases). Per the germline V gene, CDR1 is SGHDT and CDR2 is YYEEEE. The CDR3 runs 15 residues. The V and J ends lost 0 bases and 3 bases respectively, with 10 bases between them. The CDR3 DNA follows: TGTGCCAGCAGCTTGGCAGGGAGGGTCAATCAGCCCCAGCATTTT. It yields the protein CASSLAGRVNQPQHF.

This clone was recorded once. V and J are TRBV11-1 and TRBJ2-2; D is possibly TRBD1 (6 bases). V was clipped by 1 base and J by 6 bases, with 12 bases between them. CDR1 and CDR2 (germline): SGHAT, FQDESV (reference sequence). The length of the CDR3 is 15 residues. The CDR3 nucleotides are TGTGCCAGCAGCTTAGGCAGGGGAATCGCCGGGGAGCTGTTTTTT. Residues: CASSLGRGIAGELFF.

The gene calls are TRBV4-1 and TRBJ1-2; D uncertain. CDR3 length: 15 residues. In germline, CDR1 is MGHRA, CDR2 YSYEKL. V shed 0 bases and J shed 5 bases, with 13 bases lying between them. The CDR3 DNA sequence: TGCGCCAGCAGCCAAGAAGGCCGGGTCGGTTATGGCTACACCTTC. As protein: CASSQEGRVGYGYTF.

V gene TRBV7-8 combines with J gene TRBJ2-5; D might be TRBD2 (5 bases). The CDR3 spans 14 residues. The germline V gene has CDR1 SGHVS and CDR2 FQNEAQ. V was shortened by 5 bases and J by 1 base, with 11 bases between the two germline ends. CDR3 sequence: CASSPRRSQETQYF. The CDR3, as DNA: TGTGCCAGCAGCCCCCGGAGGAGCCAAGAGACCCAGTACTTC.

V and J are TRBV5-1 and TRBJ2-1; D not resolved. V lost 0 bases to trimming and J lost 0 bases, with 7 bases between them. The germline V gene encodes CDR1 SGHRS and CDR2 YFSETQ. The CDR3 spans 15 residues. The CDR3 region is CASSLGWSSYNEQFF. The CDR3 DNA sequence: TGCGCCAGCAGCTTGGGTTGGAGCTCCTACAATGAGCAGTTCTTC.

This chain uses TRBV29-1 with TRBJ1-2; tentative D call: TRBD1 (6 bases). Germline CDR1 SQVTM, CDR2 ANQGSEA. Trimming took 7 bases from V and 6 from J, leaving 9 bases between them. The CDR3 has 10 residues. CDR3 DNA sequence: TGCAGCGCCCGGACAGATGGCTACACCTTC. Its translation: CSARTDGYTF.

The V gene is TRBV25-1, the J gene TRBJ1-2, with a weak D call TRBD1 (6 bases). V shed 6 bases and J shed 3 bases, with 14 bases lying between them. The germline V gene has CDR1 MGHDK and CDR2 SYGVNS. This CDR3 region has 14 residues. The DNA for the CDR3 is TGTGCCAGCAGGAAACAGGGTGGGGACTATGGCTACACCTTC. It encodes CASRKQGGDYGYTF.

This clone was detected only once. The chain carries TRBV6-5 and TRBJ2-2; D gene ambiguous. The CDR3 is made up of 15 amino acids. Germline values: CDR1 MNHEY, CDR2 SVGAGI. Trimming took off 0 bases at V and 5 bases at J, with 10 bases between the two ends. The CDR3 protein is CASSYSITPTGELFF. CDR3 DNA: TGTGCCAGCAGTTACTCCATAACACCGACCGGGGAGCTGTTTTTT.

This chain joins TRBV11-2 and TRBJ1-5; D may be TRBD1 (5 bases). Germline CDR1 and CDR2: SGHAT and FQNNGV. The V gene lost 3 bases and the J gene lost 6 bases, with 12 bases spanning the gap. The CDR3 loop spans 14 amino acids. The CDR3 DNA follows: TGTGCCAGCAGCTTGGGCTGGGGCGGTCAGCCCCAGCATTTT. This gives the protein CASSLGWGGQPQHF.

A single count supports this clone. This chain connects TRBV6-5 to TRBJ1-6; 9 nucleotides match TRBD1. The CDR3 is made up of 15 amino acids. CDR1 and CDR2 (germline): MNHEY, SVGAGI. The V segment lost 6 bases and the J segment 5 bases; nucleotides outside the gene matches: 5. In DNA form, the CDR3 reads TGTGCCAGCAGGCCCGACAGGGGGGATAATTCACCCCTCCACTTT. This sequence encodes CASRPDRGDNSPLHF.